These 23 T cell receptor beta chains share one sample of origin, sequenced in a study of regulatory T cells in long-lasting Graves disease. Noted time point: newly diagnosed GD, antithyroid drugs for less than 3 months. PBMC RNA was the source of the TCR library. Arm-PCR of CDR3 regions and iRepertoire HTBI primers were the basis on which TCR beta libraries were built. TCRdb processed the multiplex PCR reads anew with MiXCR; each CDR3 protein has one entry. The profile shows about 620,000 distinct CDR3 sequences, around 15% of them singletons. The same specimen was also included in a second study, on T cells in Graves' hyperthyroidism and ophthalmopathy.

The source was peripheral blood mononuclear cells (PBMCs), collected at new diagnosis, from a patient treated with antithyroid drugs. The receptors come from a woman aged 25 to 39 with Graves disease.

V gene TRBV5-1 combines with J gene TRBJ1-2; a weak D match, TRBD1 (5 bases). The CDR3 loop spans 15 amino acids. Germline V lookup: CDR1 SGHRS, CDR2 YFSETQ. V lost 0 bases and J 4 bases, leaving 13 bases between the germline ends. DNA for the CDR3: TGCGCCAGCAGCTTGGATGACGCAGGGCGCTATGGCTACACCTTC. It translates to CASSLDDAGRYGYTF.

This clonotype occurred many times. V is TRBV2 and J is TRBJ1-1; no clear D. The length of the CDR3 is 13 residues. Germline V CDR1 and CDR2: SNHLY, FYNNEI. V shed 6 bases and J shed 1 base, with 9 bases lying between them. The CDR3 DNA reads TGTGCCAGCAGGGACGAGGAGAACACTGAAGCTTTCTTT. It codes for CASRDEENTEAFF.

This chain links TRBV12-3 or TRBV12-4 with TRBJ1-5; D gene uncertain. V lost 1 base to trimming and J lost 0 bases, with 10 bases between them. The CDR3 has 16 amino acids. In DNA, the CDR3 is TGTGCCAGCAGTTTAGGCCAAACCTATAGCAATCAGCCCCAGCATTTT. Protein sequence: CASSLGQTYSNQPQHF.

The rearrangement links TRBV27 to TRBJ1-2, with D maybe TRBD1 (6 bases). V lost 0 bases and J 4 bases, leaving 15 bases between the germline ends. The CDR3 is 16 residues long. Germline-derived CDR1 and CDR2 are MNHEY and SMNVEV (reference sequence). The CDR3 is CASSLSGGSISYGYTF. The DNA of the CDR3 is TGTGCCAGCAGTTTATCGGGGGGCTCCATTTCCTATGGCTACACCTTC.

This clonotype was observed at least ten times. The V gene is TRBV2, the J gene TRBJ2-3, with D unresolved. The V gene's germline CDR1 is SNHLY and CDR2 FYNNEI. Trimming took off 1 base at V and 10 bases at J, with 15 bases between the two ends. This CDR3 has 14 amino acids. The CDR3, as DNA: TGTGCCAGCAGTGAAGTCTCGGGCGTGGCGTCGCAGTATTTT. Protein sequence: CASSEVSGVASQYF.

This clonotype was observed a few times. The CDR3 spells CASSNPAGELFF. The CDR3 nucleotides are TGCGCCAGCAGCAACCCCGCCGGGGAGCTGTTTTTT. The chain is built from TRBV5-1 and TRBJ2-2, with unresolved D. Germline CDR1 SGHRS, CDR2 YFSETQ. The CDR3 runs to 12 residues. The V end lost 4 bases, the J end lost 6 bases, and 7 bases lay between the germline ends.

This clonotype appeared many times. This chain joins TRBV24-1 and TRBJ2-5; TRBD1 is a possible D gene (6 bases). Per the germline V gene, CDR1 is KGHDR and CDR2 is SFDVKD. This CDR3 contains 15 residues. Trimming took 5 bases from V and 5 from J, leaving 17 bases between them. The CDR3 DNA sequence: TGTGCCACCAGTGGGGACAAAATCCTTGGGGAGACCCAGTACTTC. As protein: CATSGDKILGETQYF.

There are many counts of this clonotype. DNA of the CDR3: TGTGCCAGCTCCCGAAAGTACTATGAAAAACTGTTTTTT. It codes for CASSRKYYEKLFF. The V call is TRBV6-1, the J call TRBJ1-4; no firm D call. The V and J ends lost 8 bases and 6 bases respectively, with 13 bases between them. The CDR3 runs 13 residues. Germline CDR1 and CDR2: MNHNS and SASEGT.

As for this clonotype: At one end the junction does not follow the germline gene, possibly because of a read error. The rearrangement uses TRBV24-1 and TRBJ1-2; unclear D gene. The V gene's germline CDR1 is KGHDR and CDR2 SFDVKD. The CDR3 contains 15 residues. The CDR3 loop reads CATSPGMGTKYGYTF. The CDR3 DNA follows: TGTGCCACCAGTCCGGGGATGGGAACTAAGTATGGCTACACCTTC.

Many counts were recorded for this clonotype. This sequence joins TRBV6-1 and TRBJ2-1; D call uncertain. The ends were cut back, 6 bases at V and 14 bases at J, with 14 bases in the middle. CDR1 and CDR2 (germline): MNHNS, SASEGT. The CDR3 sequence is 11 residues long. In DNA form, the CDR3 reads TGTGCCAGCAGCCAGACTGAATTAGAGTTCTTC. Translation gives CASSQTELEFF.

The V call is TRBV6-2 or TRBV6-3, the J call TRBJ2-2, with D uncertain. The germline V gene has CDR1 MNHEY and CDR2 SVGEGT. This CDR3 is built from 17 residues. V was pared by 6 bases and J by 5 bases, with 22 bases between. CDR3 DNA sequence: TGTGCCAGCAGCACAGTTGGACCCCACGGGTTAACCGGGGAGCTGTTTTTT. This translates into CASSTVGPHGLTGELFF.

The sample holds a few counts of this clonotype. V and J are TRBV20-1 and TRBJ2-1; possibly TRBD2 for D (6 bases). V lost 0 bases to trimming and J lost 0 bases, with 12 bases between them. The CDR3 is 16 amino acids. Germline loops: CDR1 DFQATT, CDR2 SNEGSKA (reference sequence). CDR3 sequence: CSAREGRSSSYNEQFF. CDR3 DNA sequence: TGCAGTGCTAGAGAGGGGAGGTCCAGCTCCTACAATGAGCAGTTCTTC.

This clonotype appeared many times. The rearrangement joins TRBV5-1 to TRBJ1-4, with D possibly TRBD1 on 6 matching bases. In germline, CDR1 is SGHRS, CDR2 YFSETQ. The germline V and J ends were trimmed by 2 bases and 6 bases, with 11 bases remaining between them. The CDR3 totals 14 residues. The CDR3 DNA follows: TGCGCCAGCAGCTTTTTCAGGGGAGATGAAAAACTGTTTTTT. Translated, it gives CASSFFRGDEKLFF.

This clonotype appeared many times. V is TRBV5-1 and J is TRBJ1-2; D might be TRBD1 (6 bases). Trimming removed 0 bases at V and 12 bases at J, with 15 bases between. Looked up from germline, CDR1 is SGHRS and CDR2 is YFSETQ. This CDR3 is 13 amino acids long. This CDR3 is CASSLGDTSRNTF. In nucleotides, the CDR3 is TGCGCCAGCAGCTTGGGGGACACTTCCCGGAACACCTTC.

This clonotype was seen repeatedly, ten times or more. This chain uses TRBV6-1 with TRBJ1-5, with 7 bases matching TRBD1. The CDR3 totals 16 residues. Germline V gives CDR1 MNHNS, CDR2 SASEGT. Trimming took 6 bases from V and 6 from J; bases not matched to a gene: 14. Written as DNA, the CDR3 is TGTGCCAGCAGAAACGAACGCCAGGGGGTCGGTCAGCCCCAGCATTTT. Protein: CASRNERQGVGQPQHF.

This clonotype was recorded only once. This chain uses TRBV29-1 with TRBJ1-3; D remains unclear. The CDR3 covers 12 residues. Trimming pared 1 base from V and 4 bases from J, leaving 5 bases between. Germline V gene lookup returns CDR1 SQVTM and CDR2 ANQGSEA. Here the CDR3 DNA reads TGCAGCGTTGAAGCGCGGGGAAACACCATATATTTT. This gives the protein CSVEARGNTIYF.

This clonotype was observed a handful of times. The CDR3 DNA reads as TGCAGTGCAGACGAACTACAGGGGAGGGCCAACGTCCTGACTTTC. Residues: CSADELQGRANVLTF. The J gene is TRBJ2-6, the V gene TRBV20-1; TRBD1 agrees at 7 bases. The V segment lost 6 bases and the J segment 5 bases; nucleotides outside the gene matches: 10. The germline V gene has CDR1 DFQATT and CDR2 SNEGSKA (reference sequence). This CDR3 contains 15 residues.

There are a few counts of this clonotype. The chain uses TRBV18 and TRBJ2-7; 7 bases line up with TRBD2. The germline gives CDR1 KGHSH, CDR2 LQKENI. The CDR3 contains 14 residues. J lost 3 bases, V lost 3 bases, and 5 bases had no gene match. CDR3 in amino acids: CASSPAREGYEQYF. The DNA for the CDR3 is TGTGCCAGCTCACCCGCGAGGGAGGGCTACGAGCAGTACTTC.

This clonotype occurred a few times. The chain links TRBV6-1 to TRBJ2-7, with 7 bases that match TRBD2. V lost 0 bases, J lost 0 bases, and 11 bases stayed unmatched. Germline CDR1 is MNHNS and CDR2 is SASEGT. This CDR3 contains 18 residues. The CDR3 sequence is CASSEAPPGRGSSYEQYF. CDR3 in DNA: TGTGCCAGCAGTGAAGCCCCGCCGGGGCGGGGGAGCTCCTACGAGCAGTACTTC.

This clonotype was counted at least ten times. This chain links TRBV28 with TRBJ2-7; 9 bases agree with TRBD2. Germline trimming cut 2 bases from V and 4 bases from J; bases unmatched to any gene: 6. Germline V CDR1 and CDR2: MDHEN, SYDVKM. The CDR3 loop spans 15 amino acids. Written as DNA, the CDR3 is TGTGCCAGCAGTTTAATAGCGGGAGCGATGTACGAGCAGTACTTC. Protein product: CASSLIAGAMYEQYF.

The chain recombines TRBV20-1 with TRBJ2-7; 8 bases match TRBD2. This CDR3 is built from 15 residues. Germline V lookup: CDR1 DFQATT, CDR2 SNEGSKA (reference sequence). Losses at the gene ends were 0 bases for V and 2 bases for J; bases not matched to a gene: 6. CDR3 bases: TGCAGTGCTAGAGATGAACGGGAGGGAACCTACGAGCAGTACTTC. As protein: CSARDEREGTYEQYF.

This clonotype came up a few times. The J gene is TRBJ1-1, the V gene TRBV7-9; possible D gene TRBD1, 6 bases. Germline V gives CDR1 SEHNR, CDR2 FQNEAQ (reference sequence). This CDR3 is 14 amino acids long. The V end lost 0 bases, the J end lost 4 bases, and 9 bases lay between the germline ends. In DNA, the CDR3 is TGTGCCAGCAGCTTAGCTCAGGGGAGCACTGAAGCTTTCTTT. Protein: CASSLAQGSTEAFF.

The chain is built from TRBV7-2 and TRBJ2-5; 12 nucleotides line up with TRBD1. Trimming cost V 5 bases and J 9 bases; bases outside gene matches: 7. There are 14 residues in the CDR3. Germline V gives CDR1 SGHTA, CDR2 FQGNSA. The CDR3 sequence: CASSTGTGGRAQYF. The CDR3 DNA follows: TGTGCCAGCAGCACAGGGACAGGGGGCAGGGCCCAGTACTTC.